This T cell receptor (beta chain) was captured in a study of tissue T cells after allogeneic stem cell transplantation. Broader study findings: Limitations included a small, clinically heterogeneous cohort and limited sampling depth. Anatomically similar tissues had similar TCR repertoires within each patient. Blood and spleen captured only part of the tissue TCR repertoire. Across patients, clones rarely overlapped, yet motif clusters were shared tissue-specifically.

Worth noting for this clone: Its antigen is undetermined. Gene and germline names: mouse. The CDR3 extends 1 residue past the end of the read, so its final part is completed from the germline J gene.

V shed 8 bases and J shed 0 bases, with 7 bases lying between them. The germline V gene has CDR1 SGHSA and CDR2 FRNQAP. This CDR3 has 12 residues. Repertoires were generated with immunoSEQ multiplex PCR, while TCRdb's copy carries only in-frame clones and drops some. The sample consists of 48,000 or so clones, nearly 75% of them appearing once. The chain uses TRBV16 and TRBJ1-2, with D perhaps matching TRBD1 (6 bases). The sequence was obtained from a pool of C57BL/6 mice in good health. Sequencing was carried out using sorted cells pooled from one or two spleens. Incomplete CDR3 DNA: TGTGCAAGCGGGACACCAAACTCCGACTACACC. Its translation: CASGTPNSDYT. The whole CDR3 region reads CASGTPNSDYTF.